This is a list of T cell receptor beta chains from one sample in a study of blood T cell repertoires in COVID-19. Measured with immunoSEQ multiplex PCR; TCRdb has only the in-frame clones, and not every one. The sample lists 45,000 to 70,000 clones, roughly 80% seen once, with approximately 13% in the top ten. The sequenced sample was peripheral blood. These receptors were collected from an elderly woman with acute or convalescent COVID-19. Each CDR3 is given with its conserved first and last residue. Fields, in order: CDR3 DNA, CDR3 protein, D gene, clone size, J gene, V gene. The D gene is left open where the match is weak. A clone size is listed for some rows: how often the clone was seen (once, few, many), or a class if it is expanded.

DNA: TGTGCCAGCAGCTTGGCCGGGCAGGGGGTTTCACCCCTCCACTTT
CDR3: CASSLAGQGVSPLHF
D: TRBD1
size: .
J: TRBJ1-6
V: TRBV5-8

DNA: TGCGCCAGCAGTTCGGGTCCCGAGCAGTACTTC
CDR3: CASSSGPEQYF
D: .
size: .
J: TRBJ2-7
V: TRBV5-1

DNA: TGTGCCAGCAGCGTAGGGCTAGCCTCTAGCACAGATACGCAGTATTTT
CDR3: CASSVGLASSTDTQYF
D: .
size: .
J: TRBJ2-3
V: TRBV9

DNA: TGTGCCAGCATCCAAAGTTCGGGGAGTAGGGATGGCTACACCTTC
CDR3: CASIQSSGSRDGYTF
D: .
size: .
J: TRBJ1-2
V: TRBV6-5

DNA: TGTGCCAGCAGCCAAGGGAGCGGCAATTGGGATACGCAGTATTTT
CDR3: CASSQGSGNWDTQYF
D: .
size: .
J: TRBJ2-3
V: TRBV3-1/TRBV3-2

DNA: TGTGCCAGCAGCTTAGGATCGGGACAGGGATATTCACCCCTCCACTTT
CDR3: CASSLGSGQGYSPLHF
D: TRBD1
size: .
J: TRBJ1-6
V: TRBV7-2

DNA: TGTGCCAGCAGGACACAGGCAGAGACCCAGTACTTC
CDR3: CASRTQAETQYF
D: .
size: .
J: TRBJ2-5
V: TRBV7-8

DNA: TGCGCCAGCAGCTGGGACACGTCCTACGAGCAGTACTTC
CDR3: CASSWDTSYEQYF
D: .
size: .
J: TRBJ2-7
V: TRBV5-1

DNA: TGCGCCAGCAGCCCTGGGACAGAACTCTATGGCTACACCTTC
CDR3: CASSPGTELYGYTF
D: TRBD1
size: .
J: TRBJ1-2
V: TRBV5-1

DNA: TGTGCCAGCAGAGCACTAGCGGGGAATGGAGATACGCAGTATTTT
CDR3: CASRALAGNGDTQYF
D: TRBD2
size: .
J: TRBJ2-3
V: TRBV2

DNA: TGTGCCAGCAGCTTAGCCGATCTGGGACTAGCGGATAGCTCCTACAATGAGCAGTTCTTC
CDR3: CASSLADLGLADSSYNEQFF
D: TRBD2
size: .
J: TRBJ2-1
V: TRBV7-2

DNA: TGTGCCAGCAGTGCAGGGACATCCTGGGGCACTGAAGCTTTCTTT
CDR3: CASSAGTSWGTEAFF
D: .
size: .
J: TRBJ1-1
V: TRBV6-4

DNA: TGTGCCAGCAGCGCAGGGTTGCGTCAAGAGACCCAGTACTTC
CDR3: CASSAGLRQETQYF
D: .
size: .
J: TRBJ2-5
V: TRBV5-6

DNA: TGTGCCAGCAGTGAATCAGGCTACACCTTC
CDR3: CASSESGYTF
D: .
size: .
J: TRBJ1-2
V: TRBV6-1

DNA: TGTGCCAGCAGCCCAGGGAGGGGATATGGCTACACCTTC
CDR3: CASSPGRGYGYTF
D: .
size: few
J: TRBJ1-2
V: TRBV6-5

DNA: TGTGCCAGCCGGGACAGGGGGGTAGGGGAGCAGTACTTC
CDR3: CASRDRGVGEQYF
D: TRBD1
size: .
J: TRBJ2-7
V: TRBV7-9

DNA: TGTGCCGGCGGCGTTAACCCTCCACCCCTCCACTTT
CDR3: CAGGVNPPPLHF
D: .
size: .
J: TRBJ1-6
V: TRBV2

DNA: TGTGCCAGCAGTTACTCTTCCCAGGGACTCACAGATACGCAGTATTTT
CDR3: CASSYSSQGLTDTQYF
D: .
size: .
J: TRBJ2-3
V: TRBV6-5

DNA: TGTGCCATCAGAGGAGACAGGTTATACCTCTCTGGGGCCAACGTCCTGACTTTC
CDR3: CAIRGDRLYLSGANVLTF
D: .
size: .
J: TRBJ2-6
V: TRBV10-3

DNA: TGTGCCAGCAGCATCCACGGTGAAAAACTGTTTTTT
CDR3: CASSIHGEKLFF
D: .
size: .
J: TRBJ1-4
V: TRBV9

DNA: TGCGCCAGCAGCTTCTTGGCGGGGGGCGACAATGAGCAGTTCTTC
CDR3: CASSFLAGGDNEQFF
D: TRBD2
size: .
J: TRBJ2-1
V: TRBV5-1

DNA: TGCGCCAGCAGTGAGATAGCGGGGGTGTACGAGCAGCACTTC
CDR3: CASSEIAGVYEQHF
D: TRBD2
size: .
J: TRBJ2-7
V: TRBV10-2

DNA: TGTGCCAGCAGCGGGCAGGGGTTAAATACTGAAGCTTTCTTT
CDR3: CASSGQGLNTEAFF
D: .
size: .
J: TRBJ1-1
V: TRBV7-2

DNA: TGTGCCAGCAGCCAAGGGGGGCAGGGCCCTAGCAATCAGCCCCAGCATTTT
CDR3: CASSQGGQGPSNQPQHF
D: .
size: .
J: TRBJ1-5
V: TRBV3-1/TRBV3-2

DNA: TGTGCCAGCAGCTTAAGGCCCCAGAGGAGCGGGGAGCTGTTTTTT
CDR3: CASSLRPQRSGELFF
D: .
size: .
J: TRBJ2-2
V: TRBV7-8

DNA: TGCAGCGTTTCGACAGGGGCCGAAAACATTCAGTACTTC
CDR3: CSVSTGAENIQYF
D: TRBD1
size: once
J: TRBJ2-4
V: TRBV29-1

DNA: TGTGCCAGCAGCTTGGAGCGGGGACGGTTTAATGAGCAGTTCTTC
CDR3: CASSLERGRFNEQFF
D: TRBD2
size: .
J: TRBJ2-1
V: TRBV11-2

DNA: TGCGCCAGCAGCCAGGGACAGTCGAACACTGAAGCTTTCTTT
CDR3: CASSQGQSNTEAFF
D: TRBD1
size: .
J: TRBJ1-1
V: TRBV5-1

DNA: TGTGCCAGCAGTAAAGCCCAGGGGTTTGGCTACACCTTC
CDR3: CASSKAQGFGYTF
D: .
size: few
J: TRBJ1-2
V: TRBV6-1

DNA: TGCACCAGCAGCCAAGATATGGCTAATTGCGGATTCCGGGACAGATATGGCTACACCTTC
CDR3: CTSSQDMANCGFRDRYGYTF
D: .
size: .
J: TRBJ1-2
V: TRBV1

DNA: TGTGCCAGCAGCGTGATTGCGGACTCCTACGAGCAGTACTTC
CDR3: CASSVIADSYEQYF
D: .
size: .
J: TRBJ2-7
V: TRBV9

DNA: TGTGCCAGCAGCTTCCGGGCAGGGGGCGAGGAGACCCAGTACTTC
CDR3: CASSFRAGGEETQYF
D: TRBD1
size: .
J: TRBJ2-5
V: TRBV7-9

DNA: TGCAGCGTGATCGGGAATGGAGTCAATGAGCAGTTCTTC
CDR3: CSVIGNGVNEQFF
D: .
size: .
J: TRBJ2-1
V: TRBV29-1

DNA: TGTGCCAGCAGCCTAAGTAACTATGGCTACACCTTC
CDR3: CASSLSNYGYTF
D: .
size: .
J: TRBJ1-2
V: TRBV9

DNA: TGTGCCAGCAGCCGGGACACCGCGAACACCGGGGAGCTGTTTTTT
CDR3: CASSRDTANTGELFF
D: .
size: .
J: TRBJ2-2
V: TRBV7-9

DNA: TGCGCCAGCAGCCGAAGTGGAGGGTCCTTGGATAATTCACCCCTCCACTTT
CDR3: CASSRSGGSLDNSPLHF
D: .
size: .
J: TRBJ1-6
V: TRBV4-1

DNA: TGTGCCTGGAGTGGGACAGGGGCTTATGGGGCCAACGTCCTGACTTTC
CDR3: CAWSGTGAYGANVLTF
D: TRBD1
size: .
J: TRBJ2-6
V: TRBV30

DNA: TGTGCCAGCAGCGTAGCGGGCTCTGGAAACACCATATATTTT
CDR3: CASSVAGSGNTIYF
D: .
size: .
J: TRBJ1-3
V: TRBV9

DNA: TGCAGCCCAAGGACAGACCAAGAGACCCAGTACTTC
CDR3: CSPRTDQETQYF
D: .
size: .
J: TRBJ2-5
V: TRBV29-1

DNA: TGTGCCAGCACTCCGGGTGGGGACAGGATATCTGGCTACACCTTC
CDR3: CASTPGGDRISGYTF
D: TRBD1
size: .
J: TRBJ1-2
V: TRBV5-4

DNA: TGCGCCAGCAGCTCGGGACAGGGGCCTGAGCAGTTCTTC
CDR3: CASSSGQGPEQFF
D: TRBD1
size: once
J: TRBJ2-1
V: TRBV5-1

DNA: TGTGCCAGCTCACCACCCCGGGACACCCAAATTGGGGCTAATGAAAAACTGTTTTTT
CDR3: CASSPPRDTQIGANEKLFF
D: .
size: .
J: TRBJ1-4
V: TRBV18